This record covers a single T cell receptor beta chain. This specimen belongs to a study of shared clonotypes between healthy human individuals. The V end was cut by 4 bases, the J end by 2 bases, with 10 bases between. The CDR3 consists of 14 residues. Germline CDR1 reads MGHRA; CDR2 reads YSYEKL. At deep level, the assay was performed. Clones were read by immunoSEQ multiplex PCR, and TCRdb kept only the in-frame ones, dropping some. Among hundreds of thousands of clones listed, about 91% were seen once. Only CD45RO-negative cells positively selected for CCR7 counted as naive CD8 cells, so terminally differentiated effector memory CD45RA+ cells were excluded.

Sequenced sample: naive CD8+ T cells sorted from blood. The rearrangement links TRBV4-1 to TRBJ2-3, with D unclear. The TCR was taken from a man aged 25-45 years in good health. The DNA of the CDR3 is TGCGCCAGCAGCCTTAGCTTGTTCACAGATACGCAGTATTTT. Its protein product is CASSLSLFTDTQYF.